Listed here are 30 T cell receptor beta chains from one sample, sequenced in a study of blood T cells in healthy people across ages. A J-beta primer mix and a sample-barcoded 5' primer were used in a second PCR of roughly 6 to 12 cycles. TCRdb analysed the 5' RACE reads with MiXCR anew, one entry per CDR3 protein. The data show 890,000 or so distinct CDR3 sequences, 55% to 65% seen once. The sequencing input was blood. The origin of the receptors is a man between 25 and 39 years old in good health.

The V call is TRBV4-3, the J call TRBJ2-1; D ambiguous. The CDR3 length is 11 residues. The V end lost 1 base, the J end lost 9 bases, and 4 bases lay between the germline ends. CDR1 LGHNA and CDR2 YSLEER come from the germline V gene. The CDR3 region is CASSQVGEQFF. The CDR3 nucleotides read TGCGCCAGCAGCCAAGTGGGTGAGCAGTTCTTC.

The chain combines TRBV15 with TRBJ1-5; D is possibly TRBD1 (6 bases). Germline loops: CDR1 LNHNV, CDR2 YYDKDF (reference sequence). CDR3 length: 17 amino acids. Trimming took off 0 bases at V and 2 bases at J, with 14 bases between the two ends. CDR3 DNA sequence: TGTGCCACCAGCAGAGACCCGGGGGCCGCTCGCAATCAGCCCCAGCATTTT. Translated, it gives CATSRDPGAARNQPQHF.

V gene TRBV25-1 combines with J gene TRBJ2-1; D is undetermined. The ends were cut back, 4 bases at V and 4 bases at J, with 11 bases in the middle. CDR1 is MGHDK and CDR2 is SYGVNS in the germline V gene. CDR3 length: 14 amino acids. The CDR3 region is CASSVSVGYNEQFF. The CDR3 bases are TGTGCCAGCAGTGTTTCGGTCGGGTACAATGAGCAGTTCTTC.

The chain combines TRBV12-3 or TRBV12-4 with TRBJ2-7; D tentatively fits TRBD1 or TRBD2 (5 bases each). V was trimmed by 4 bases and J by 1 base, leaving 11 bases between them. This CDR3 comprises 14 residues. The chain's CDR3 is CASSSWDGSYEQYF. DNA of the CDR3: TGTGCCAGCAGTTCCTGGGACGGGTCCTACGAGCAGTACTTC.

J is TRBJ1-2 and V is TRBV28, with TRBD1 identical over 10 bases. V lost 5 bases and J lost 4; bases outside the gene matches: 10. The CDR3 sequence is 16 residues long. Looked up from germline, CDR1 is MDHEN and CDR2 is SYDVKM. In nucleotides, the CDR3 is TGTGCCAGCAGTCCGGACAGGGGGGCTACTTCCTATGGCTACACCTTC. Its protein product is CASSPDRGATSYGYTF.

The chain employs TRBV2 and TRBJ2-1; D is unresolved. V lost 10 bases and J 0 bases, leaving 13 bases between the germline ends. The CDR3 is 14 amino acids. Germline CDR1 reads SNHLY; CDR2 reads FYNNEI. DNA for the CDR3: TGTGCCATTGTGGACCCGAGCTCCTACAATGAGCAGTTCTTC. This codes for CAIVDPSSYNEQFF.

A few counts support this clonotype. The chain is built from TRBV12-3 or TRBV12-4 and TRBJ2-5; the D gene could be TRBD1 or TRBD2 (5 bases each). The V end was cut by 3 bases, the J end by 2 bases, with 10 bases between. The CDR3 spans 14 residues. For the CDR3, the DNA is TGTGCCAGCAGTTTGGGGGTCCGGCAAGAGACCCAGTACTTC. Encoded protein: CASSLGVRQETQYF.

The CDR3 sequence: CASSYSGQGNGEQYF. CDR3 coding DNA: TGTGCCAGCAGTTACTCCGGACAGGGAAATGGCGAGCAGTACTTC. The chain is built from TRBV6-5 and TRBJ2-5; 8 nucleotides line up with TRBD1. Near its end, the DNA agrees better with TRBJ2-7, so the J call may be wrong. CDR3 size: 15 residues. Per germline, CDR1 MNHEY and CDR2 SVGAGI.

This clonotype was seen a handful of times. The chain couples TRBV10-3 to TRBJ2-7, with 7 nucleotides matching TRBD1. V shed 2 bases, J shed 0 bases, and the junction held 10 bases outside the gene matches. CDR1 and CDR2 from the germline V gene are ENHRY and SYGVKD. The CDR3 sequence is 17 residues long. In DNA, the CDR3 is TGTGCCATCAGTGAGAACCCAGACAGGGCGCGCTCCTACGAGCAGTACTTC. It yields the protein CAISENPDRARSYEQYF.

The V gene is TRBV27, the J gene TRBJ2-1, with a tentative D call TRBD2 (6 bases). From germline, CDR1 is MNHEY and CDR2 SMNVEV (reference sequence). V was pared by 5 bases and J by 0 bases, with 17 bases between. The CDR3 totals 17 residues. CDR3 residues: CASSIISRGFSYNEQFF. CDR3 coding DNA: TGTGCCAGCAGTATTATCTCTCGGGGGTTCTCCTACAATGAGCAGTTCTTC.

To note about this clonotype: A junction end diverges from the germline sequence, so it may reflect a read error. The CDR3 coding sequence is TGCGCCAGCAGCCGTCAGGGGGCCCTCTACGAGCAGTACTTC. It translates to CASSRQGALYEQYF. The genes are TRBV2 and TRBJ2-5, with TRBD1 matching 8 bases. The tail of the sequence fits TRBJ2-7 better, so the J call may be wrong. Germline V gives CDR1 SNHLY, CDR2 FYNNEI. The length of the CDR3 is 14 residues.

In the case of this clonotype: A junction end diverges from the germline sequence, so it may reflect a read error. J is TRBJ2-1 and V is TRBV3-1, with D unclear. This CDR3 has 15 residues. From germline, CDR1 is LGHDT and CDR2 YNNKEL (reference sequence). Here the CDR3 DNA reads TGTGCCAGCAGCCAAGATAGGAGCTCCTACAGTGAGCAGTTCTTC. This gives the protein CASSQDRSSYSEQFF.

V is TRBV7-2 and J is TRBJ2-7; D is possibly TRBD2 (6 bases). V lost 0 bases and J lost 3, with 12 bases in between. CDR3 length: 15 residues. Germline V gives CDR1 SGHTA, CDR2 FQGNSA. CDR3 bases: TGTGCCAGCAGCTTAGCTTCTGTCGGGGGCTACGAGCAGTACTTC. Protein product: CASSLASVGGYEQYF.

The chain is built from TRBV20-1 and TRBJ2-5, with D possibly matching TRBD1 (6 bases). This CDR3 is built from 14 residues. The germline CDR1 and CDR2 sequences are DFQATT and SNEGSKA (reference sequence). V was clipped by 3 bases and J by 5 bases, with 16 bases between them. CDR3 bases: TGCAGTGCTAGTAAAGCAGGGGCAGGGGAGACCCAGTACTTC. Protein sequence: CSASKAGAGETQYF.

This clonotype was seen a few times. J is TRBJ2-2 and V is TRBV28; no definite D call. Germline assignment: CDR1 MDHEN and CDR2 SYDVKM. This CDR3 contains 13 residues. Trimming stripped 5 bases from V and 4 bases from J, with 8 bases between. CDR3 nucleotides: TGTGCCAGCAGTCCCTTGCGCACCGGGGAGCTGTTTTTT. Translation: CASSPLRTGELFF.

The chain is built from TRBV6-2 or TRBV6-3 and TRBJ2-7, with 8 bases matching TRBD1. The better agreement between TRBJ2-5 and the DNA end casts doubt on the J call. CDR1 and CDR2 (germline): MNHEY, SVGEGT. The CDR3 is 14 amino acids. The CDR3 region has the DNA TGTGCCAGTCAGAGGGGACAGGCCCGTGGGACCCAGTACTTC. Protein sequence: CASQRGQARGTQYF.

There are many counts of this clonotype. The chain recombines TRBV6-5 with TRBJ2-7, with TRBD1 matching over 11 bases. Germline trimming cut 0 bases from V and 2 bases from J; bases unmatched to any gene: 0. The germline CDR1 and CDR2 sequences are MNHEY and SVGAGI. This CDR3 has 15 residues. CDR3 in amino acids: CASSYSGQGAYEQYF. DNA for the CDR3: TGTGCCAGCAGTTACTCGGGACAGGGGGCCTACGAGCAGTACTTC.

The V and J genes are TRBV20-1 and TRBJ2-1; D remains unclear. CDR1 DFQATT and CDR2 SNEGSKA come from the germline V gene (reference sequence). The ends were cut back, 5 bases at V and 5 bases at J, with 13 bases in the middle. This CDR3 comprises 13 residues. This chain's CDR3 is CSAFQTGNNEQFF. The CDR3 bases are TGCAGTGCTTTTCAGACTGGGAACAATGAGCAGTTCTTC.

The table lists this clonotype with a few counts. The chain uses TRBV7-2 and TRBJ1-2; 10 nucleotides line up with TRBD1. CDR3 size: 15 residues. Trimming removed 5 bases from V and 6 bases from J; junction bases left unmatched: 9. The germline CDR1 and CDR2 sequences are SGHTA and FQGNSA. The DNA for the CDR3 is TGTGCCAGCAGCACAGGCCCGGGACAGGGGAATGGCTACACCTTC. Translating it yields CASSTGPGQGNGYTF.

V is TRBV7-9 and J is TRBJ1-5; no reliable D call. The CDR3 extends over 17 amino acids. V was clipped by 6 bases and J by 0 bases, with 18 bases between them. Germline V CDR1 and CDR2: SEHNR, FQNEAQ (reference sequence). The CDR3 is CASSPGGDTNSNQPQHF. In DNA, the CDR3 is TGTGCCAGCAGTCCTGGCGGTGACACAAATAGCAATCAGCCCCAGCATTTT.

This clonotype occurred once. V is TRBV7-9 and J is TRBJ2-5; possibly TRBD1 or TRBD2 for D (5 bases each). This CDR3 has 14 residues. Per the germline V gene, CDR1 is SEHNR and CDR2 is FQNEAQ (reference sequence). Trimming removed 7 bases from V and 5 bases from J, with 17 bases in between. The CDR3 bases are TGTGCCAGCATTCTTACGGGGACGGAGGAGACCCAGTACTTC. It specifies CASILTGTEETQYF.

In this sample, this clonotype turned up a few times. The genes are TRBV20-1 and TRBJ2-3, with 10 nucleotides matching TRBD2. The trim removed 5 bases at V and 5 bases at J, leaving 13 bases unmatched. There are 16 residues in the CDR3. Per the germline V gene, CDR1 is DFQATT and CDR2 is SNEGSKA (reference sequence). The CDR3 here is CSAAGERGGRGDTQYF. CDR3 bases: TGCAGTGCTGCAGGGGAGCGGGGGGGCCGCGGAGATACGCAGTATTTT.

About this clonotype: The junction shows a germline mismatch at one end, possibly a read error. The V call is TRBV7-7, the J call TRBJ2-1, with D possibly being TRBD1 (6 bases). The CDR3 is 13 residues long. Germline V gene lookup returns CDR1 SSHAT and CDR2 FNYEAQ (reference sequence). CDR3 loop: CASSFSEGEEQFF. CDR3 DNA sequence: TGTGCTAGCAGCTTCTCAGAGGGGGAAGAGCAGTTCTTC.

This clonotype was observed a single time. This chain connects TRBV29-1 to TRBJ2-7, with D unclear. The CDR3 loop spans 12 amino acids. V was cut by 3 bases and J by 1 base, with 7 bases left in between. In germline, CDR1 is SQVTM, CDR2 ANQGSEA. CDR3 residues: CSVERNSYEQYF. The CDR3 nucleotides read TGCAGCGTTGAGCGGAATTCCTACGAGCAGTACTTC.

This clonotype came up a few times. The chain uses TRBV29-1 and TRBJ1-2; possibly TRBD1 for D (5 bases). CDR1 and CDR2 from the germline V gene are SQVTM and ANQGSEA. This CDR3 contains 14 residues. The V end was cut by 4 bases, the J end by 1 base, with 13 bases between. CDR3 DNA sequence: TGCAGCGTTGTGGGGACCTCTAATAACTATGGCTACACCTTC. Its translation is CSVVGTSNNYGYTF.

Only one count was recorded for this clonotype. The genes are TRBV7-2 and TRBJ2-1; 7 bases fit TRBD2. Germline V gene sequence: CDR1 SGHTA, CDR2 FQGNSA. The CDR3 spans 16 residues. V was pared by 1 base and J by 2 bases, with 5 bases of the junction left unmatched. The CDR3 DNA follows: TGTGCCAGCAGCTTAGGGGGGGGGAATACCTACAATGAGCAGTTCTTC. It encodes CASSLGGGNTYNEQFF.

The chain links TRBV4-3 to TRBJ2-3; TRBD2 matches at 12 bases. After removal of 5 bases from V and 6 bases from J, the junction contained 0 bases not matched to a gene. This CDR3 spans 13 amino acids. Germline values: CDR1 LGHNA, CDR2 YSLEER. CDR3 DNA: TGCGCCAGCAGCGGACTAGCGGGGGATACGCAGTATTTT. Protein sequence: CASSGLAGDTQYF.

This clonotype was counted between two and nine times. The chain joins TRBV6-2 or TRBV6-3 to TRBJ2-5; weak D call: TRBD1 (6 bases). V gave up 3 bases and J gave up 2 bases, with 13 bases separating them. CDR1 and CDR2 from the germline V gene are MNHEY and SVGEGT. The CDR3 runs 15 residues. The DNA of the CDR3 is TGTGCCAGCAGTTATGATAAGAGGGGGCAAGAGACCCAGTACTTC. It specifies CASSYDKRGQETQYF.

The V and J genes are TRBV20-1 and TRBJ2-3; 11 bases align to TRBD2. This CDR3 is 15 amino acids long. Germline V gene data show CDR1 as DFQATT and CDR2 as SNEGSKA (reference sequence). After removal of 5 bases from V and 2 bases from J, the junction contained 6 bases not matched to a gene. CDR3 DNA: TGCAGTGCTGGTGATAGCGGGGGGGCCACAGATACGCAGTATTTT. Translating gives CSAGDSGGATDTQYF.

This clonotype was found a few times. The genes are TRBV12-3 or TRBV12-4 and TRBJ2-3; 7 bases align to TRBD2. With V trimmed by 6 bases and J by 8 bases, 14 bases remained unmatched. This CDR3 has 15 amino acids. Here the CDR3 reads CASRSGTTPTSTQYF. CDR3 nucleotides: TGTGCCAGCAGGTCCGGGACTACGCCCACAAGTACGCAGTATTTT.